This T cell receptor beta chain was retrieved from a study of shared clonotypes between healthy human individuals. Overall study context: Each donor's CD4 naive and CD4 memory cells filled three plates apiece, CD8 naive two, and CD8 memory one.

Profiling relied on immunoSEQ multiplex PCR, and the TCRdb table lists in-frame clones only, not all of them. The sample lists millions of clones, about 95% occurring once. General study points: Generally, estimated richness proved larger in naive subsets than it did in memory subsets. Unshared clonotypes carried lower generation probabilities than those common to all four donors.

As concerns this clone: Antigen specificity is unknown.

CD45RO negativity and positive selection for CCR7 defined naive CD8 cells, a population that excluded terminally differentiated effector memory CD45RA+ cells. CDR3 size: 14 residues. V gave up 5 bases and J gave up 5 bases; unmatched junction bases: 8. Germline CDR1 reads LNHDA; CDR2 reads SQIVND (reference sequence). V and J are TRBV19 and TRBJ2-5; TRBD1 matches 7 bases. The origin of this receptor is a man aged 18 to 29 in good health. Material for sequencing was naive CD8+ T cells sorted from blood. CDR3 protein: CASSLTGLAETQYF. DNA of the CDR3: TGTGCCAGTAGTCTGACAGGGCTTGCGGAGACCCAGTACTTC.